This T cell receptor beta chain emerged from a study of blood T cell repertoires in COVID-19 (TCRdb year 2020). About the full investigation: Samples from collaborators originated in the United States, Italy and Spain and spanned both the acute and convalescent phases of COVID-19. Sample metadata almost always included a de-identified subject ID, COVID-19 status, age in years and sex. The samples were drawn from the first 160 participants of the ongoing ImmuneRACE study and from 1,254 subjects provided by 6 global collaborators. A freely available public database, intended as a resource for researchers studying the immune response to SARS-CoV-2, is where the repertoires were released. HLA class I and class II types, where available, came from metadata supplied by the sample provider rather than from assay-based typing. The material from the prospective study consisted of cDNA or gDNA derived from T cells, B-cell-depleted T cells, or PBMCs. Subjects who had been exposed to COVID-19, were actively infected with it, or had recovered from it provided the deeply sampled blood TCRbeta repertoires that made up the dataset.

The immunoSEQ Assay, a bias-controlled multiplex PCR, was used to amplify TCRbeta CDR3 regions from genomic DNA. Per the original workflow: The number of nucleated cells in each sample was estimated from the amplification of reference gene primers within the assay. Sequence reads were collapsed and filtered to measure the absolute abundance of every unique TCRbeta CDR3 rearrangement. Productive Simpson clonality was computed per sample as the square root of Simpson's diversity index over productive rearrangements. What TCRdb holds here is the immuneACCESS table cut down to in-frame rearrangements. Part of the clones is not present; checked against another copy, under half of the missing clones reflect an unresolved V gene, and the others are unexplained. V and J calls and clone size follow that table, whereas D and trimming were derived from the DNA. Across this sample there are more than 150,000 clones, with around 86% seen only once. Roughly 8.2% of the sample belongs to the ten largest clones.

The germline V gene yields MDHEN for CDR1 and SYDVKM for CDR2. V is pruned by 3 bases and J by 2 bases, leaving 19 bases of the junction without a gene match. The CDR3 spans 20 residues, from the cysteine through the phenylalanine. Of all the DNA, just the CDR3 is kept, 60 bases in frame from base 1. The collaborating institutions used their own protocols to collect whole blood in K2EDTA tubes. For TCRbeta analysis, collaborator samples were shipped as frozen whole blood, as isolated PBMCs, or as DNA extracted from either sample type. Study-level results and caveats: How much clinical and demographic metadata was included differed by source and by participant, and the metadata was provided uncurated.

As regards this clone: No cognate antigen has been identified for it. Base qualities are not at hand, and no much larger clone is one base apart.

The sample consisted of peripheral blood. The sequence was obtained from a man aged 60-69 years with acute or convalescent COVID-19. The chain is assembled from TRBV28 and TRBJ2-5, with 9 middle bases fitting TRBD2. The nucleotides are TGTGCCAGCAGTTTCCTGGCTAGCGGGATAATCGATACAAGACAAGAGACCCAGTACTTC. Its coded protein is CASSFLASGIIDTRQETQYF.